Shown below are 8 T cell receptor beta chains from a single sample sequenced in a study of blood T cell repertoires in COVID-19. Sequencing was performed with immunoSEQ multiplex PCR; in TCRdb, only in-frame clones are kept and a portion is missing. Here the sample spans under 120,000 clones, 70% to 90% being singletons. The sequenced sample was peripheral blood. Receptors originate from a human donor in a cohort sampled during active COVID-19.

The rearrangement links TRBV29-1 to TRBJ2-7; 9 nucleotides line up with TRBD2. The CDR3 runs to 12 residues. Trimming removed 6 bases from V and 7 bases from J; junction bases left unmatched: 7. CDR1 is SQVTM and CDR2 is ANQGSEA in the germline V gene. The CDR3 spells CSVQGLAYEQYF. CDR3 nucleotides: TGCAGCGTCCAAGGACTAGCGTATGAGCAGTACTTC.

V is TRBV30 and J is TRBJ2-7, with 12 positions matching TRBD2. CDR1 is GTSNPN and CDR2 is SVGIG in the germline V gene (reference sequence). The CDR3 consists of 15 residues. Trimming took 4 bases from V and 7 from J; bases not matched to a gene: 11. The CDR3 loop reads CAWNEPSGGAAEQYF. The CDR3 coding sequence is TGTGCCTGGAATGAGCCTAGCGGGGGGGCAGCGGAGCAGTACTTC.

This chain links TRBV7-6 with TRBJ2-3, with TRBD2 identical over 14 bases. CDR3 size: 16 residues. Germline V gene lookup returns CDR1 SGHVS and CDR2 FNYEAQ. V gave up 4 bases and J gave up 8 bases; unmatched junction bases: 8. Here the CDR3 reads CASSSTSGGARGTQYF. DNA for the CDR3: TGTGCCAGCAGCTCGACTAGCGGGGGGGCTAGGGGTACGCAGTATTTT.

V gene TRBV10-1 combines with J gene TRBJ2-6; possible D gene TRBD1, 6 bases. The CDR3 extends over 16 amino acids. Per the germline V gene, CDR1 is WNHNN and CDR2 is SYGVQD (reference sequence). V shed 10 bases and J shed 0 bases, with 16 bases lying between them. This chain's CDR3 is CATHPGHSSGANVLTF. CDR3 bases: TGCGCCACTCATCCGGGACATAGCTCTGGGGCCAACGTCCTGACTTTC.

In its sample, this clone was seen a few times. This chain links TRBV28 with TRBJ2-5, with 8 nucleotides matching TRBD1. The CDR3 covers 14 residues. The germline V gene has CDR1 MDHEN and CDR2 SYDVKM. Losses at the gene ends were 5 bases for V and 5 bases for J; bases not matched to a gene: 7. CDR3 region: CASSPRTGYETQYF. CDR3 nucleotide sequence: TGTGCCAGCAGTCCCCGGACAGGGTACGAGACCCAGTACTTC.

This chain joins TRBV30 and TRBJ1-5, with D maybe TRBD1 (6 bases). Trimming took 5 bases from V and 7 from J, leaving 12 bases between them. Per the germline V gene, CDR1 is GTSNPN and CDR2 is SVGIG (reference sequence). The CDR3 spans 12 residues. The CDR3 loop reads CAWGGRGQPQHF. The DNA for the CDR3 is TGTGCCTGGGGGGGCCGGGGGCAGCCCCAGCATTTT.

The CDR3 DNA reads TGTGCCACCAGTGAATCTATCACAGATACGCAGTATTTT. Translation: CATSESITDTQYF. The rearrangement uses TRBV24-1 and TRBJ2-3; D gene ambiguous. V shed 4 bases and J shed 2 bases, with 6 bases lying between them. The CDR3 contains 13 residues. CDR1 KGHDR and CDR2 SFDVKD come from the germline V gene.

The rearrangement joins TRBV6-6 to TRBJ1-1; D ambiguous. V lost 2 bases and J lost 1, with 8 bases in between. CDR1 is MNHNY, CDR2 SVGAGI, per germline (reference sequence). The length of the CDR3 is 14 residues. The chain's CDR3 is CASSYPESNTEAFF. The CDR3 DNA sequence: TGTGCCAGCAGTTACCCTGAGTCGAACACTGAAGCTTTCTTT.